This TCR beta chain was found in a study of OX40 agonist ivuxolimab in advanced cancers. Whole-study context: Ivuxolimab, an agonist antibody against OX40 (CD134), was given to patients.

Points from the study as a whole: Determination of antigen specificity was not performed for the expanded peripheral T cells.

Details on this clone: Its cognate antigen is unknown.

This CDR3 is 14 amino acids long. V lost 5 bases and J lost 2, with 13 bases in between. CDR1 is SNHLY, CDR2 FYNNEI, per germline. Assay: immunoSEQ multiplex PCR; the TCRdb copy retains only in-frame clones and omits some. The sample contains approximately 22,000 clones, more than 70% of which appear only once. The source is an adult with an advanced solid tumor such as melanoma, head and neck, liver or kidney cancer. The sample consisted of CD4+ or CD8+ T cells sorted from blood, taken in a trial of the OX40 agonist ivuxolimab. The chain is built from TRBV2 and TRBJ2-7, with TRBD1 as a possible D gene (6 bases). CDR3 DNA sequence: TGTGCCAGCAGTCCCCTCGACAGGACCTACGAGCAGTACTTC. The encoded protein is CASSPLDRTYEQYF.